The 9 T cell receptor beta chains below were found in one sample sequenced in a study of T cells in Graves' hyperthyroidism and ophthalmopathy. Amplification of TCR beta CDR3 regions used RNA as the template. An initial round of RT-PCR targeting the TCR CDR3 relied on the HTBI primer set. TCRdb re-derived calls from the multiplex PCR reads in MiXCR, one entry per CDR3 protein. The sample carries 500,000 to 750,000 distinct CDR3 sequences, roughly 14% recorded once. Sample: blood. All receptors come from a woman younger than 45 with Graves' hyperthyroidism.

This clonotype was observed many times. J is TRBJ2-1 and V is TRBV7-2; 11 nucleotides align to TRBD2. This CDR3 contains 16 residues. Per germline, CDR1 SGHTA and CDR2 FQGNSA. Trimming removed 1 base from V and 8 bases from J; junction bases left unmatched: 7. CDR3 sequence (DNA): TGTGCCAGCAGCTTAGTTAGACTAGCGGGACGGGATGAGCAGTTCTTC. This encodes CASSLVRLAGRDEQFF.

A few counts support this clonotype. The CDR3 DNA sequence: TGCGCCAGCAGCCAAGATTTCAGGGGTTCACCCCTCCACTTT. It specifies CASSQDFRGSPLHF. The rearrangement joins TRBV4-3 to TRBJ1-6, with TRBD1 as a possible D gene (6 bases). The germline V gene has CDR1 LGHNA and CDR2 YSLEER. V lost 0 bases and J lost 9, with 9 bases in between. This CDR3 is built from 14 residues.

This clonotype has just a few counts. The genes are TRBV18 and TRBJ2-3, with D possibly TRBD1 on 5 matching bases. V was shortened by 3 bases and J by 3 bases, with 16 bases between the two germline ends. Germline V gene data show CDR1 as KGHSH and CDR2 as LQKENI. This CDR3 contains 16 residues. This CDR3 reads CASSPIERAGTDTQYF. The CDR3 DNA sequence: TGTGCCAGCTCACCCATAGAAAGAGCAGGGACAGATACGCAGTATTTT.

This clonotype was seen only a few times. The J gene is TRBJ2-5, the V gene TRBV6-1; D remains ambiguous. Trimming pared 6 bases from V and 7 bases from J, leaving 15 bases between. Looked up from germline, CDR1 is MNHNS and CDR2 is SASEGT. The CDR3 is 13 residues long. The CDR3 coding sequence is TGTGCCAGCAGCCCGGCAAGGGAAGGGACCCAGTACTTC. This translates into CASSPAREGTQYF.

This clonotype was counted ten times or more. The rearrangement uses TRBV15 and TRBJ1-5; 8 bases map to TRBD1. This CDR3 has 16 amino acids. Germline CDR1 LNHNV, CDR2 YYDKDF (reference sequence). The J segment lost 2 bases and the V segment lost 2 bases, leaving 5 bases of the junction unmatched. CDR3 coding DNA: TGTGCCACCAGCAGACACCAGGGGGCTGGCAATCAGCCCCAGCATTTT. It yields the protein CATSRHQGAGNQPQHF. Supplemented by reference TRBV15 and TRBJ1-5, the full variable domain reads DAMVIQNPRYQVTQFGKPVTLSCSQTLNHNVMYWYQQKSSQAPKLLFHYYDKDFNNEADTPDNFQSRRPNTSFCFLDIRSPGLGDTAMYLCATSRHQGAGNQPQHFGDGTRLSIL.

This clonotype was counted ten times or more. As DNA, the CDR3 is TGTGCCAGCAGTTTACGGACAGGGTGGATGGAGACCCAGTACTTC. Protein product: CASSLRTGWMETQYF. The chain has TRBV12-3 or TRBV12-4 and TRBJ2-5, with 8 bases fitting TRBD1. The CDR3 is made up of 15 amino acids. V trimming: 2 bases; J trimming: 5 bases; junction bases outside the gene matches: 7.

This clonotype has at least ten counts. The rearrangement joins TRBV3-1 to TRBJ2-6; 11 nucleotides align to TRBD2. The CDR3 sequence is 17 residues long. CDR1 is LGHDT and CDR2 is YNNKEL in the germline V gene (reference sequence). Losses at the gene ends were 5 bases for V and 4 bases for J; bases not matched to a gene: 7. The CDR3 reads CASSTLAGGAGANVLTF. The DNA of the CDR3 is TGTGCCAGCAGCACCCTAGCGGGAGGAGCAGGGGCCAACGTCCTGACTTTC.

This clonotype was detected ten times or more. The chain joins TRBV6-2 or TRBV6-3 to TRBJ2-1; 10 nucleotides line up with TRBD2. CDR3 size: 15 residues. CDR1 is MNHEY, CDR2 SVGEGT, per germline. Trimming at V came to 5 bases and at J to 7 bases, leaving 8 bases not matched to a gene. Here the CDR3 reads CASSPTSGTINEQFF. The CDR3 bases are TGTGCCAGCAGTCCTACTAGCGGGACTATAAATGAGCAGTTCTTC.

The chain combines TRBV7-9 with TRBJ1-4; no reliable D call. Germline V gene sequence: CDR1 SEHNR, CDR2 FQNEAQ (reference sequence). CDR3 length: 14 residues. V shed 5 bases and J shed 6 bases, with 13 bases lying between them. The CDR3 protein is CASSARGSDEKLFF. In DNA form, the CDR3 reads TGTGCCAGCAGCGCCCGCGGTTCTGATGAAAAACTGTTTTTT. Complete variable domain (other parts from reference TRBV7-9 and TRBJ1-4): DTGVSQNPRHKITKRGQNVTFRCDPISEHNRLYWYRQTLGQGPEFLTYFQNEAQLEKSRLLSDRFSAERPKGSFSTLEIQRTEQGDSAMYLCASSARGSDEKLFFGSGTQLSVL.